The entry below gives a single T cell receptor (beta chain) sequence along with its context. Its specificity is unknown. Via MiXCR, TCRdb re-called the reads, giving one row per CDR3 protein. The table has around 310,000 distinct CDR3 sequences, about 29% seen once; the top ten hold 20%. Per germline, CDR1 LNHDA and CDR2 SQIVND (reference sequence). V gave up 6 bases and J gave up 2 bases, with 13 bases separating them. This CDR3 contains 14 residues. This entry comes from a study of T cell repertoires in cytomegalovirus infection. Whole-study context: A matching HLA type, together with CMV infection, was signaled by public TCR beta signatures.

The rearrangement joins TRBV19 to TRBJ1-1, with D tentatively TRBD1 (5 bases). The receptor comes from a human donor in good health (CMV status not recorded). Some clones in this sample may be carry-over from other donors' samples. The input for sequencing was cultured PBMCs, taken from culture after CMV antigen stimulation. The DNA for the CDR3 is TGTGCCAGTAGCCCGACAGACACAAACACTGAAGCTTTCTTT. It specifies CASSPTDTNTEAFF.